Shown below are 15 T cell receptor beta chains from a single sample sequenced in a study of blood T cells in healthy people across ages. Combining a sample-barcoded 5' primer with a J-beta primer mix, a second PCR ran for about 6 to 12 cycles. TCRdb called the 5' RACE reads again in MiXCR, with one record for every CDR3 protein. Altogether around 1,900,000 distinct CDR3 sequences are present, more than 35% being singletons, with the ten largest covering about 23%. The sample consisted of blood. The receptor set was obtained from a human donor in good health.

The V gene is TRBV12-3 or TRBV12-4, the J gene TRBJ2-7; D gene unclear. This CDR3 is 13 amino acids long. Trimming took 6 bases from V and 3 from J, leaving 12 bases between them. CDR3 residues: CASRAGWDYEQYF. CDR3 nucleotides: TGTGCCAGCAGGGCCGGCTGGGACTACGAGCAGTACTTC.

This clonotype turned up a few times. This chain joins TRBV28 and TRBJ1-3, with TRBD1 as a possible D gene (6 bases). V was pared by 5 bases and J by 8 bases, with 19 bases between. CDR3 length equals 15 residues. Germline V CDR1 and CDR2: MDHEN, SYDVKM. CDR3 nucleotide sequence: TGTGCCAGCAGTCTCCTGGGGACGCCAGGGGACACCATATATTTT. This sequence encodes CASSLLGTPGDTIYF.

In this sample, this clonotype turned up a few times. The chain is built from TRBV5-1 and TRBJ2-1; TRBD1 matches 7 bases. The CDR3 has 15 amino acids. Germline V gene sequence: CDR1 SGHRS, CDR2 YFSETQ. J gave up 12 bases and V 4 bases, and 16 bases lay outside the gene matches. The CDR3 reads CASSLGTDQDPRQFF. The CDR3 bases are TGCGCCAGCAGCCTAGGGACAGACCAAGACCCTAGGCAGTTCTTC.

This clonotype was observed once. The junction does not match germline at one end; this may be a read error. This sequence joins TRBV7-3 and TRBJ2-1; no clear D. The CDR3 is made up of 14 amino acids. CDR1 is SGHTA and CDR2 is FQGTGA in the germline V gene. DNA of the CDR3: TGTGCCAGCAGCCCGACTTCTGCCTACAATAAGCAGTTCTTC. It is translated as CASSPTSAYNKQFF. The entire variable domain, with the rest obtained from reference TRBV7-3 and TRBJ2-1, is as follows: GAGVSQTPSNKVTEKGKYVELRCDPISGHTALYWYRQSLGQGPEFLIYFQGTGAADDSGLPNDRFFAVRPEGSVSTLKIQRTERGDSAVYLCASSPTSAYNKQFFGPGTRLTVL.

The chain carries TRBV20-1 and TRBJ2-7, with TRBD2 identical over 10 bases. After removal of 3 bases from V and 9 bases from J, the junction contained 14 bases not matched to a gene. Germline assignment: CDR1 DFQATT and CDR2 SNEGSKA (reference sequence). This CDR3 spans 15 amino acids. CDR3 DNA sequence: TGCAGTGCTAGTAACTTACTAGCGGGGATCCTGGCGCAGTACTTC. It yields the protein CSASNLLAGILAQYF.

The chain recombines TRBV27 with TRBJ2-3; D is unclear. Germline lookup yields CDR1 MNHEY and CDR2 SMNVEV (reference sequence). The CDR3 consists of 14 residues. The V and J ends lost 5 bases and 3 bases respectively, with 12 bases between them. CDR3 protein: CASSGWSRTDTQYF. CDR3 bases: TGTGCCAGCAGTGGGTGGAGTAGGACAGATACGCAGTATTTT.

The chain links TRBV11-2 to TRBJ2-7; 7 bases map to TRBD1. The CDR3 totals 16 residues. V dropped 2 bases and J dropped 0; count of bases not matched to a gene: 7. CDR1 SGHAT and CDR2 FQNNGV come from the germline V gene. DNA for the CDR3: TGTGCCAGCAGCTTATGGGGACGGGACAGCTCCTACGAGCAGTACTTC. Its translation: CASSLWGRDSSYEQYF.

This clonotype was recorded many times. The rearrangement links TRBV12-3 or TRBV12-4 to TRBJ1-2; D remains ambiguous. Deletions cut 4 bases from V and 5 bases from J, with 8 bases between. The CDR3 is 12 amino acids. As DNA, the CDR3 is TGTGCCAGCAGTTCAATGGGGTATGGCTACACCTTC. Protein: CASSSMGYGYTF.

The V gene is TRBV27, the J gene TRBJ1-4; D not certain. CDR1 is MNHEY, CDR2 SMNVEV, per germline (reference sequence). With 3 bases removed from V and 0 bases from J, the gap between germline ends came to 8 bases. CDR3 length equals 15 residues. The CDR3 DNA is TGTGCCAGCAGTTTGGTTTCTGCAACTAATGAAAAACTGTTTTTT. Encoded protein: CASSLVSATNEKLFF.

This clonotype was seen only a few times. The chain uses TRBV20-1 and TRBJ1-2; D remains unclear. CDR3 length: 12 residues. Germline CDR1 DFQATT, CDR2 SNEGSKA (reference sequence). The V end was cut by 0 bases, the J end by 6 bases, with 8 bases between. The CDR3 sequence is CSARDPANGYTF. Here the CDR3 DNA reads TGCAGTGCTAGAGATCCGGCTAATGGCTACACCTTC.

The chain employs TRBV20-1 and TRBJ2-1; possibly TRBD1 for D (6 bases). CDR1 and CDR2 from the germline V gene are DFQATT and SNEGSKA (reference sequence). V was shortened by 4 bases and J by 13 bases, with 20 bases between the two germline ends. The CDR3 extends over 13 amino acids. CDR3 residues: CSATTTGYETQFF. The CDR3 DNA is TGCAGTGCTACTACGACAGGATACGAGACCCAGTTCTTC.

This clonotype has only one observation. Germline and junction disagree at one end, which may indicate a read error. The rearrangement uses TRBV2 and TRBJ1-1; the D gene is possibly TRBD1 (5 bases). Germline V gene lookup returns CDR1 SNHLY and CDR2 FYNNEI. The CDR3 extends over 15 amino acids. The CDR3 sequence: CASSKAETANTEAFF. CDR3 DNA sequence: TGTGCCAGCAGTAAAGCCGAGACAGCGAACACTGAAGCTTTCTTT.

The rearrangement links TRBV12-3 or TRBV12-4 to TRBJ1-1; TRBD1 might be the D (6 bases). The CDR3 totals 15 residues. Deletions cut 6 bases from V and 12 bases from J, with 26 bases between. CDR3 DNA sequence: TGTGCCAGCAGCATTAACCGGGGAACAGGGATGGCAACTTTCTTT. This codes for CASSINRGTGMATFF.

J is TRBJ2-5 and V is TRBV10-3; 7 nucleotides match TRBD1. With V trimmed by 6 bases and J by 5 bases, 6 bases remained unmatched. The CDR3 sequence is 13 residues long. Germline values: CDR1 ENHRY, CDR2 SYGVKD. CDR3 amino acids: CAISPGQWETQYF. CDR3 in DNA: TGTGCCATCAGCCCGGGACAGTGGGAGACCCAGTACTTC.

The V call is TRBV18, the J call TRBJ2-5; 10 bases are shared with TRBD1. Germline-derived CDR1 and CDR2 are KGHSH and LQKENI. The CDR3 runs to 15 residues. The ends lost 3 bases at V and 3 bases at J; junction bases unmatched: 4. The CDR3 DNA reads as TGTGCCAGCTCACCGGAGACAGGGGGCGAAGAGACCCAGTACTTC. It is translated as CASSPETGGEETQYF.